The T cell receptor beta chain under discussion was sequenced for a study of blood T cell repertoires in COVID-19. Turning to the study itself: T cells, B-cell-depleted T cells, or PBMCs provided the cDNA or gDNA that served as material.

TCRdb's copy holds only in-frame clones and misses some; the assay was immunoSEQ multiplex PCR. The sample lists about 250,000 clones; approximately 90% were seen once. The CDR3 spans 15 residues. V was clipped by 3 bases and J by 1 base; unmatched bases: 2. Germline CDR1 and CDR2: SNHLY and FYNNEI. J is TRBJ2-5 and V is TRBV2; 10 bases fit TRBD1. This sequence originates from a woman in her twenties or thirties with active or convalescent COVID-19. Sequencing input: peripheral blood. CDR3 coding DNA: TGTGCCAGCAGTGAGGACAGGGGGGTCCAAGAGACCCAGTACTTC. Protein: CASSEDRGVQETQYF. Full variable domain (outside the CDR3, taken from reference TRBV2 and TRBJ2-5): EPEVTQTPSHQVTQMGQEVILRCVPISNHLYFYWYRQILGQKVEFLVSFYNNEISEKSEIFDDQFSVERPDGSNFTLKIRSTKLEDSAMYFCASSEDRGVQETQYFGPGTRLLVL.